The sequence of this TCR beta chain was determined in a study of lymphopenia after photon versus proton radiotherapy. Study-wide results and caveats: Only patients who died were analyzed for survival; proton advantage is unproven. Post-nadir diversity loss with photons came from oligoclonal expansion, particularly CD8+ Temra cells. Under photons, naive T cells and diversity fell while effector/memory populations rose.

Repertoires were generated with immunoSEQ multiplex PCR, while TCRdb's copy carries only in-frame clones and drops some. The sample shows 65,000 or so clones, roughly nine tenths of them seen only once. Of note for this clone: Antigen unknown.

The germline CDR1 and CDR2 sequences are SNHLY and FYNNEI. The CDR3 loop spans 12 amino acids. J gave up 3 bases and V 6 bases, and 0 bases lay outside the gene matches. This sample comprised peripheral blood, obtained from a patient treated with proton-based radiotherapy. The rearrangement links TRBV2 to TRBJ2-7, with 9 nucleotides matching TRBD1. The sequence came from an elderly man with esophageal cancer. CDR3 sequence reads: CASRDRGYEQYF. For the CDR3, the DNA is TGTGCCAGCAGGGACAGGGGCTACGAGCAGTACTTC.